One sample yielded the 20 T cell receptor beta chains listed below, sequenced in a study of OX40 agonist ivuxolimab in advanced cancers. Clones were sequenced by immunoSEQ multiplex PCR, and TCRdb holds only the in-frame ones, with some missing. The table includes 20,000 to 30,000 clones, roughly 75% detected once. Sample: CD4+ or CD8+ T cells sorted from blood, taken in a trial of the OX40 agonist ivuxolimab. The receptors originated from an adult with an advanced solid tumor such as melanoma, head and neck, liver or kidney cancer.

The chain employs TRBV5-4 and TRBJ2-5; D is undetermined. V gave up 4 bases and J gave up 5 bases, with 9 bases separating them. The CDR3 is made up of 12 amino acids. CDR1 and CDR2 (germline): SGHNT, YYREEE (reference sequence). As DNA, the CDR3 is TGTGCCAGCAGCGTTACAAGGGAGACCCAGTACTTC. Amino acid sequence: CASSVTRETQYF. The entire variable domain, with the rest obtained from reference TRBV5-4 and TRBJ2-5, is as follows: ETGVTQSPTHLIKTRGQQVTLRCSSQSGHNTVSWYQQALGQGPQFIFQYYREEENGRGNFPPRFSGLQFPNYSSELNVNALELDDSALYLCASSVTRETQYFGPGTRLLVL.

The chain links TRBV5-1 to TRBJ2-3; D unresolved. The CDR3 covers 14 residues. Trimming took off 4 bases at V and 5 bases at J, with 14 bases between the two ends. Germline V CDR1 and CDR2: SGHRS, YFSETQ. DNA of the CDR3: TGCGCCAGCAGCCCCGGTACGGGCAGAGATACGCAGTATTTT. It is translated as CASSPGTGRDTQYF.

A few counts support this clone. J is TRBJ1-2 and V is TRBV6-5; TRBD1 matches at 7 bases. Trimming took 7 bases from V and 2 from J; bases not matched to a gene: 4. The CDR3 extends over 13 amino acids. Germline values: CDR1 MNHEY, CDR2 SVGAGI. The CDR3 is CASKRDSNYGYTF. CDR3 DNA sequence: TGTGCCAGCAAAAGGGACAGCAACTATGGCTACACCTTC.

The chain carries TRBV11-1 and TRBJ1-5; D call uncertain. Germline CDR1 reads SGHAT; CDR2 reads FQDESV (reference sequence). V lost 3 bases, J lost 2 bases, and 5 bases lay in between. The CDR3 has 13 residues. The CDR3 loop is CASSLSRNQPQHF. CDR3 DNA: TGTGCCAGCAGCTTGTCGCGCAATCAGCCCCAGCATTTT.

CDR3 region: CASSFGGNTEAFF. Here the CDR3 DNA reads TGCGCCAGCAGCTTCGGGGGAAACACTGAAGCTTTCTTT. The chain couples TRBV5-1 to TRBJ1-1, with a possible D match to TRBD1 (5 bases). V was trimmed by 2 bases and J by 2 bases, leaving 7 bases between them. Germline CDR1 SGHRS, CDR2 YFSETQ. The CDR3 spans 13 residues. Together with reference TRBV5-1 and TRBJ1-1, the CDR3 gives the full variable domain: KAGVTQTPRYLIKTRGQQVTLSCSPISGHRSVSWYQQTPGQGLQFLFEYFSETQRNKGNFPGRFSGRQFSNSRSEMNVSTLELGDSALYLCASSFGGNTEAFFGQGTRLTVV.

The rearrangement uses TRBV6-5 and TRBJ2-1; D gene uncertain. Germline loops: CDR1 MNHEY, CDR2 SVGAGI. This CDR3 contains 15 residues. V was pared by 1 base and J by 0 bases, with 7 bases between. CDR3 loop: CASSYLGSSYNEQFF. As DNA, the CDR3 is TGTGCCAGCAGTTACTTGGGAAGCTCCTACAATGAGCAGTTCTTC.

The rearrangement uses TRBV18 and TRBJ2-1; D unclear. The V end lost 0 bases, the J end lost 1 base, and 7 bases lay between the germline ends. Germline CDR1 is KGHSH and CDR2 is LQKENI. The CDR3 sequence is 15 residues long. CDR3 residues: CASSPPLFSYNEQFF. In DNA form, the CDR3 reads TGTGCCAGCTCACCACCACTCTTTTCCTACAATGAGCAGTTCTTC.

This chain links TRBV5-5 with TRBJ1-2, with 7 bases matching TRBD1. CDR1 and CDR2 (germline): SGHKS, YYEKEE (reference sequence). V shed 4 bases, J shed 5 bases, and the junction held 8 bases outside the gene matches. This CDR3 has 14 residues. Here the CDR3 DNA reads TGTGCCAGCAGCCGGGGGACAGACAAGTATGGCTACACCTTC. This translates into CASSRGTDKYGYTF.

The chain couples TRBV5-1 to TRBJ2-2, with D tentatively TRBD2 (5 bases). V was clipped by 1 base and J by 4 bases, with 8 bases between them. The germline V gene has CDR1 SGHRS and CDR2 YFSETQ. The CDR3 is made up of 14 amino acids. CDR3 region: CASSLRRTTGELFF. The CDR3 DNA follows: TGCGCCAGCAGCTTGAGGAGGACCACCGGGGAGCTGTTTTTT.

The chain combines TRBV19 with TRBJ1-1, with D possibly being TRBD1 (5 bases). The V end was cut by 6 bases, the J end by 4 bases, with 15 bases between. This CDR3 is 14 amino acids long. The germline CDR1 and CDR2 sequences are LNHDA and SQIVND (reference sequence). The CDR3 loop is CASSPTAMSTEAFF. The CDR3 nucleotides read TGTGCCAGTAGCCCGACAGCCATGAGCACTGAAGCTTTCTTT.

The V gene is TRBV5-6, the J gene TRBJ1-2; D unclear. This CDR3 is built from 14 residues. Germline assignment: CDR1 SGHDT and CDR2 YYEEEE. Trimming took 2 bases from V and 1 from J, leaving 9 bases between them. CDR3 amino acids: CASSFNRLNYGYTF. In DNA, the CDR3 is TGTGCCAGCAGCTTTAATCGGCTTAACTATGGCTACACCTTC.

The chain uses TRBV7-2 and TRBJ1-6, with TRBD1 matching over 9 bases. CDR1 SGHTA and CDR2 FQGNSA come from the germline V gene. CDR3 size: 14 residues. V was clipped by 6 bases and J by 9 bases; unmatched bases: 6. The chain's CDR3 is CASRPGTGRSPLHF. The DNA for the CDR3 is TGTGCCAGCAGGCCCGGGACAGGGCGTTCACCCCTCCACTTT.

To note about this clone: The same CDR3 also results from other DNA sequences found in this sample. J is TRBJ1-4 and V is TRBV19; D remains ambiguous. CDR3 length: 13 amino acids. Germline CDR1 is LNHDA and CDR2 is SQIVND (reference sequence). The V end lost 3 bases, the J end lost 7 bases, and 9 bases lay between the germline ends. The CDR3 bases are TGTGCCAGTAGTATCGACGAAGGTGAAAAACTGTTTTTT. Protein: CASSIDEGEKLFF. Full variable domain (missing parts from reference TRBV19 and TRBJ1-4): DGGITQSPKYLFRKEGQNVTLSCEQNLNHDAMYWYRQDPGQGLRLIYYSQIVNDFQKGDIAEGYSVSREKKESFPLTVTSAQKNPTAFYLCASSIDEGEKLFFGSGTQLSVL.

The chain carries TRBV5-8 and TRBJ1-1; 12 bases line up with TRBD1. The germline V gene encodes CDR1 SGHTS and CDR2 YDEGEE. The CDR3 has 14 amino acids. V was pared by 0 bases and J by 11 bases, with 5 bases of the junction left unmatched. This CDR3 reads CASSLAGDRGLAFF. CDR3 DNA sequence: TGTGCCAGCAGCTTGGCCGGGGACAGGGGGCTGGCTTTCTTT.

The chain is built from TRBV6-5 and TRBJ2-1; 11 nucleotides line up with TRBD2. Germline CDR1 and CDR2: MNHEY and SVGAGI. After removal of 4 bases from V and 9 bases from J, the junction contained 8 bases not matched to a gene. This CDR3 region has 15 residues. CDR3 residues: CASSLAGGRKGEQFF. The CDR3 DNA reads TGTGCCAGCAGTTTAGCGGGAGGGCGGAAAGGTGAGCAGTTCTTC.

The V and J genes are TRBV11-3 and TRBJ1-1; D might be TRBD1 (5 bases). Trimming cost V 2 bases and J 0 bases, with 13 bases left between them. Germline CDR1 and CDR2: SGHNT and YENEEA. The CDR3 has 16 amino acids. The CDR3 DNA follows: TGTGCCAGCAGCTTAAATCGGGGCTTGATGAACACTGAAGCTTTCTTT. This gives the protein CASSLNRGLMNTEAFF.

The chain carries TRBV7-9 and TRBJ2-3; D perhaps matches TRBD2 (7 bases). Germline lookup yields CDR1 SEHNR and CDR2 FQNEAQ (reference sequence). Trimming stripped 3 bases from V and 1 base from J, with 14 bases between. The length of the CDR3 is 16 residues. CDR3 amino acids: CASSLEGGIRTDTQYF. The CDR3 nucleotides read TGTGCCAGCAGCTTGGAGGGGGGGATCCGCACAGATACGCAGTATTTT.

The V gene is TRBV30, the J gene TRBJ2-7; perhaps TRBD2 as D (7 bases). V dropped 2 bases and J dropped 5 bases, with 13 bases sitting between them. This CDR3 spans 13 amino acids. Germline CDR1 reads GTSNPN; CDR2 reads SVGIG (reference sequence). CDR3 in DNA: TGTGCCTGGAGTTCGCGGGGGCGGAACGAGCAGTACTTC. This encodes CAWSSRGRNEQYF.

CDR3 in DNA: TGTGCCTGGAGTGTAGGGGCGGCAGCGGGTCCCCAGCATTTT. Encoded protein: CAWSVGAAAGPQHF. This rearrangement joins TRBV30 to TRBJ1-5; D may be TRBD1 (5 bases). The V end lost 0 bases, the J end lost 10 bases, and 16 bases lay between the germline ends. The CDR3 is 14 residues long. Germline CDR1 GTSNPN, CDR2 SVGIG (reference sequence). The full variable domain, completed using reference TRBV30 and TRBJ1-5, is SQTIHQWPATLVQPVGSPLSLECTVEGTSNPNLYWYRQAAGRGLQLLFYSVGIGQISSEVPQNLSASRPQDRQFILSSKKLLLSDSGFYLCAWSVGAAAGPQHFGDGTRLSIL.

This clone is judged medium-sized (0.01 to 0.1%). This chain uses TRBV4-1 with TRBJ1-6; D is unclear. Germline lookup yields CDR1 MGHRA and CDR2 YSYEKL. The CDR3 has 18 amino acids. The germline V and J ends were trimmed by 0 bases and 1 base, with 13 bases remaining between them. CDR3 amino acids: CASSQEAAAGSYNSPLHF. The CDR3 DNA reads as TGCGCCAGCAGCCAAGAAGCGGCTGCGGGTTCCTATAATTCACCCCTCCACTTT.